The 11 T cell receptor beta chains given below trace back to one sample, sequenced in a study of CD4+ T cells in melanoma. Method: immunoSEQ multiplex PCR; TCRdb's copy keeps in-frame clones and lacks some. The sample shows about 230 clones, roughly 50% of them seen only once. The origin of the receptors is a human donor with melanoma.

V and J are TRBV20-1 and TRBJ2-5; a weak D match, TRBD1 (5 bases). Germline CDR1 DFQATT, CDR2 SNEGSKA (reference sequence). The CDR3 covers 11 residues. V lost 7 bases and J 2 bases, leaving 8 bases between the germline ends. CDR3 residues: CSGQGQETQYF. DNA for the CDR3: TGCAGTGGCCAGGGACAAGAGACCCAGTACTTC.

The chain is built from TRBV7-3 and TRBJ2-2; TRBD1 aligns across 10 bases. J gave up 6 bases and V 4 bases, and 2 bases lay outside the gene matches. The CDR3 spans 14 residues. Germline assignment: CDR1 SGHTA and CDR2 FQGTGA. CDR3 region: CASSWDRGAGELFF. The CDR3 DNA reads as TGTGCCAGCAGCTGGGACAGGGGCGCCGGGGAGCTGTTTTTT.

This clone appeared a few times. The chain couples TRBV28 to TRBJ1-1; D call uncertain. The germline V gene encodes CDR1 MDHEN and CDR2 SYDVKM. Trimming took off 4 bases at V and 1 base at J, with 10 bases between the two ends. There are 14 residues in the CDR3. In DNA, the CDR3 is TGTGCCAGCAGTTCCCGCTGGGGGAACACTGAAGCTTTCTTT. This sequence encodes CASSSRWGNTEAFF.

This clone came up a few times. DNA of the CDR3: TGCGCCAGCAGTGAAGACAGGGGCGAGGGGGAGTTCTTC. Protein product: CASSEDRGEGEFF. The V and J genes are TRBV10-2 and TRBJ2-1; TRBD1 matches at 8 bases. The J segment lost 14 bases and the V segment lost 3 bases, leaving 9 bases of the junction unmatched. CDR3 length equals 13 residues. The germline V gene has CDR1 WSHSY and CDR2 SAAADI.

The rearrangement uses TRBV28 and TRBJ2-7; possible D gene TRBD1, 6 bases. CDR3 length: 13 residues. The germline V and J ends were trimmed by 9 bases and 2 bases, with 14 bases remaining between them. Germline values: CDR1 MDHEN, CDR2 SYDVKM. CDR3 coding DNA: TGTGCCAGTCTCAGCGGACAGACCTACGAGCAGTACTTC. Its protein is CASLSGQTYEQYF.

V usage is TRBV14 and J usage is TRBJ1-6; no clear D gene. CDR1 is SGHDN and CDR2 is FVKESK in the germline V gene. V was clipped by 1 base and J by 8 bases, with 9 bases between them. The CDR3 totals 14 residues. The CDR3 region has the DNA TGTGCCAGCAGCCAAGGGGGTTTGCATTCACCCCTCCACTTT. Translation: CASSQGGLHSPLHF.

This chain links TRBV5-1 with TRBJ2-1; 7 bases line up with TRBD1. Germline trimming cut 2 bases from V and 9 bases from J; bases unmatched to any gene: 8. The germline CDR1 and CDR2 sequences are SGHRS and YFSETQ. This CDR3 comprises 14 residues. This chain's CDR3 is CASSFWDSQGEQFF. The CDR3 DNA reads TGCGCCAGCAGCTTTTGGGACAGTCAGGGTGAGCAGTTCTTC.

This clone was observed a few times. The V and J genes are TRBV5-4 and TRBJ2-3, with 8 bases identical to TRBD2. Germline CDR1 reads SGHNT; CDR2 reads YYREEE (reference sequence). Trimming removed 4 bases from V and 2 bases from J; junction bases left unmatched: 3. The CDR3 covers 14 residues. The CDR3 loop reads CASSPTSDTDTQYF. In DNA, the CDR3 is TGTGCCAGCAGCCCGACTAGCGACACAGATACGCAGTATTTT.

The rearrangement joins TRBV27 to TRBJ2-3; D is uncertain. This CDR3 has 14 amino acids. CDR1 is MNHEY, CDR2 SMNVEV, per germline (reference sequence). The V gene lost 3 bases and the J gene lost 2 bases, with 9 bases spanning the gap. Here the CDR3 reads CASSFSRNTDTQYF. The CDR3 region has the DNA TGTGCCAGCAGTTTTTCACGGAACACAGATACGCAGTATTTT.

CDR3 nucleotides: TGTGCCAGCACGGATTCCTTGTACTCCTACGAGCAGTACTTC. Translated, it gives CASTDSLYSYEQYF. The chain carries TRBV6-1 and TRBJ2-7; D gene ambiguous. Looked up from germline, CDR1 is MNHNS and CDR2 is SASEGT. The CDR3 sequence is 14 residues long. Between the trimmed V and J ends, which lost 7 bases and 0 bases, there was a span of 13 bases.

This clone was detected a few times. The rearrangement joins TRBV28 to TRBJ1-5; 10 bases agree with TRBD1. CDR1 is MDHEN and CDR2 is SYDVKM in the germline V gene. V lost 2 bases and J lost 4; bases outside the gene matches: 11. This CDR3 comprises 18 residues. The CDR3 region is CASSLIGTGVGGNQPQHF. The CDR3 DNA is TGTGCCAGCAGTTTAATTGGGACAGGGGTGGGGGGAAATCAGCCCCAGCATTTT. Based on the CDR3 plus reference TRBV28 and TRBJ1-5, the full variable domain is DVKVTQSSRYLVKRTGEKVFLECVQDMDHENMFWYRQDPGLGLRLIYFSYDVKMKEKGDIPEGYSVSREKKERFSLILESASTNQTSMYLCASSLIGTGVGGNQPQHFGDGTRLSIL.